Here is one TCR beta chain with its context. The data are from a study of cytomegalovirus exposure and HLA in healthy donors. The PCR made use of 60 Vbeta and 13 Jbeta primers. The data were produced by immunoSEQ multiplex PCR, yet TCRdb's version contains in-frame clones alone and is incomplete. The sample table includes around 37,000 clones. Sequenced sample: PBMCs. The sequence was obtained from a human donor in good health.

CDR3 sequence (DNA): TGTGCCAGCAGTCCGAATGGGACTCCCTTTGCGGAGCAGTACTTC. It encodes CASSPNGTPFAEQYF. The gene calls are TRBV2 and TRBJ2-7; D is possibly TRBD2 (6 bases). Trimming cost V 5 bases and J 7 bases, with 21 bases left between them. Germline values: CDR1 SNHLY, CDR2 FYNNEI. The CDR3 length is 15 residues.